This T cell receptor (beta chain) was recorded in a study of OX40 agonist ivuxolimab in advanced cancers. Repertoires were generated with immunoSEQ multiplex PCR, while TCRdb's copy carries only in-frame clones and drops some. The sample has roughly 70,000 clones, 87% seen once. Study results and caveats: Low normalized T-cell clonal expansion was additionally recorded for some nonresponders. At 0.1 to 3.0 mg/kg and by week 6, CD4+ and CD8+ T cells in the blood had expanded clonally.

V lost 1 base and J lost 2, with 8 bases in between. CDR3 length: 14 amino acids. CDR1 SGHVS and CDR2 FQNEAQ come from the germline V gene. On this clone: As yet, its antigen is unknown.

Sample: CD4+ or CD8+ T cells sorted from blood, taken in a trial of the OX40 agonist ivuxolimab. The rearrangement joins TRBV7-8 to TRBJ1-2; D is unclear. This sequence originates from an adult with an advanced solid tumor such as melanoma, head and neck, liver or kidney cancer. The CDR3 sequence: CASSLVLTNYGYTF. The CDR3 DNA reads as TGTGCCAGCAGCTTAGTCCTCACCAACTATGGCTACACCTTC. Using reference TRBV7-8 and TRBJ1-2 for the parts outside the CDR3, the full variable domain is GAGVSQSPRYKVAKRGQDVALRCDPISGHVSLFWYQQALGQGPEFLTYFQNEAQLDKSGLPSDRFFAERPEGSVSTLKIQRTQQEDSAVYLCASSLVLTNYGYTFGSGTRLTVV.